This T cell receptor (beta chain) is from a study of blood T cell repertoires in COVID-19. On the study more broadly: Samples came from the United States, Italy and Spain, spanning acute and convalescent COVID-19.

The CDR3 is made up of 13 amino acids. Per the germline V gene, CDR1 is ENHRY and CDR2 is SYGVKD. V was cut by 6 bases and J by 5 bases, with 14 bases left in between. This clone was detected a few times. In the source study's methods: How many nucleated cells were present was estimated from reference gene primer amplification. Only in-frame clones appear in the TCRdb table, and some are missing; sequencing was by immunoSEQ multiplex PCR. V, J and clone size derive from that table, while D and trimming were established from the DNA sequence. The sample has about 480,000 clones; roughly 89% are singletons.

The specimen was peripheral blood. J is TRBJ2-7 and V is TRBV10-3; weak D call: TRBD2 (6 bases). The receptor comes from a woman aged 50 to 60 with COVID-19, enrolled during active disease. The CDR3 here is CAIRPRGNNEQYF. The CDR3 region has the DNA TGTGCCATCAGGCCCCGGGGGAACAACGAGCAGTACTTC.